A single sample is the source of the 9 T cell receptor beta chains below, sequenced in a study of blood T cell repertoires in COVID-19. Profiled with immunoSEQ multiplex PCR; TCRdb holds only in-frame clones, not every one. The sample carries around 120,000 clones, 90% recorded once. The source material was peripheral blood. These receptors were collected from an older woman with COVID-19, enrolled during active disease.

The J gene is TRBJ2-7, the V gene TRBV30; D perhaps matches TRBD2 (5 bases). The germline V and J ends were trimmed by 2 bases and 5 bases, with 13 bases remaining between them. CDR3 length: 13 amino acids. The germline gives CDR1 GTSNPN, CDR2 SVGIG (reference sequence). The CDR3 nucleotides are TGTGCCTGGAGTAGCTCGGGGTTCAACGAGCAGTACTTC. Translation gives CAWSSSGFNEQYF.

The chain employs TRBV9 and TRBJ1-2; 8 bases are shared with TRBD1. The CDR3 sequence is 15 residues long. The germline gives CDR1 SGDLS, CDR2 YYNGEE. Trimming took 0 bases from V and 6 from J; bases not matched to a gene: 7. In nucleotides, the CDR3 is TGTGCCAGCAGCGTAGGCCTGACAGGGGCAGATGGCTACACCTTC. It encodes CASSVGLTGADGYTF.

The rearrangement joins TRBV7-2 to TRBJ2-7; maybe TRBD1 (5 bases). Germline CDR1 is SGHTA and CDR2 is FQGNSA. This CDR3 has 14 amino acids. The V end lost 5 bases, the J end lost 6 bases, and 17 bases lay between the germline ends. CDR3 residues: CASSPRADRGEQYF. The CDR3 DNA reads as TGTGCCAGCAGCCCCCGGGCCGATAGGGGCGAGCAGTACTTC.

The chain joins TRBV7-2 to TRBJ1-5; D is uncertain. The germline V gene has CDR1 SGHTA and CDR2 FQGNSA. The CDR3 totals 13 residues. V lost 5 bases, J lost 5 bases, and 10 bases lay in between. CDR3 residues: CASSHGEDQPQHF. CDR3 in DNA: TGTGCCAGCAGCCATGGGGAGGATCAGCCCCAGCATTTT.

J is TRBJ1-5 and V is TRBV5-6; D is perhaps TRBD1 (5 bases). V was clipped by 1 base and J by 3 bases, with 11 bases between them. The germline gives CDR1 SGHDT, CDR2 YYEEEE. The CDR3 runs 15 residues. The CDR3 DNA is TGTGCCAGCAGCTTGTTCAGGGCCATCAATCAGCCCCAGCATTTT. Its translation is CASSLFRAINQPQHF.

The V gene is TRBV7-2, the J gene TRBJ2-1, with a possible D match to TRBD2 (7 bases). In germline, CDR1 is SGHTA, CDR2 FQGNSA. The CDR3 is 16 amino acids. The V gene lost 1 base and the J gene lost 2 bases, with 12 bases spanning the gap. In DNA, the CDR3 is TGTGCCAGCAGCTTAGGAGGAGGGGGGGCCTACAATGAGCAGTTCTTC. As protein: CASSLGGGGAYNEQFF.

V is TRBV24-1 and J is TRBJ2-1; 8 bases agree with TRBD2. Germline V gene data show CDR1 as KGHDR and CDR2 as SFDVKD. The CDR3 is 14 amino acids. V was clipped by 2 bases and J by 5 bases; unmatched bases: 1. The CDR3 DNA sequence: TGTGCCACCAGTGATTGGCGGGGGGACAATGAGCAGTTCTTC. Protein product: CATSDWRGDNEQFF.

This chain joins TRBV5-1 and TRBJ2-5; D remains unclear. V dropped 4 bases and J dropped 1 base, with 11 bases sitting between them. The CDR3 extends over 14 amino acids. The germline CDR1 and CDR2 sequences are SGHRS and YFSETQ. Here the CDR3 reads CASSQQKPQETQYF. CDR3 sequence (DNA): TGCGCCAGCAGCCAACAGAAGCCCCAAGAGACCCAGTACTTC.

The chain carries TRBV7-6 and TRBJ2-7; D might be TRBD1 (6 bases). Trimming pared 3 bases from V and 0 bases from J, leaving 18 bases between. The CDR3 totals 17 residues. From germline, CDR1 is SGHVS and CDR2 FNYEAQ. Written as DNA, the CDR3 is TGTGCCAGCAGCTTTAACCTCAGGGGACCGACCTCCTACGAGCAGTACTTC. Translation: CASSFNLRGPTSYEQYF. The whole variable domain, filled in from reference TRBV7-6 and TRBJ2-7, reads GAGVSQSPRYKVTKRGQDVALRCDPISGHVSLYWYRQALGQGPEFLTYFNYEAQQDKSGLPNDRFSAERPEGSISTLTIQRTEQRDSAMYRCASSFNLRGPTSYEQYFGPGTRLTVT.